Listed below are T cell receptor beta chains from one sample, sequenced in a study of CD8 T cells in ankylosing spondylitis. MiXCR, run by TCRdb on the 5' RACE reads, gives a single entry per CDR3 protein. The sample shows roughly 220,000 distinct CDR3 sequences, approximately 20% of them seen only once. Material: blood, either unsorted or a sorted T cell fraction (not recorded which). Receptors originate from a male donor with ankylosing spondylitis. Both conserved end residues are part of each CDR3. A D gene is named only where the DNA matches it firmly.

>TRBV20-1|NA
CSARGRDITGELFF
>TRBV9|TRBD1
CASSATGGFYEQYF
>TRBV12-3/TRBV12-4|NA
CASSLALSYEQYF
>TRBV12-3/TRBV12-4|NA
CASSLRGMEDTQYF
>TRBV28|TRBD2
CASSFFLRLAEDTGELFF
>TRBV7-8|NA
CASSLVSPGAPLEQYF
>TRBV7-9|NA
CASSSGGSTEAFF
>TRBV9|NA
CASSVYGGRYEKLFF
>TRBV4-2|NA
CASSQELWGTNEQFF
>TRBV4-2|NA
CASSQESGDSVYEQYF
>TRBV28|NA
CASKGSAGYNEQFF
>TRBV3-1|TRBD2
CASSQDSGGGTTDTQYF
>TRBV12-3/TRBV12-4|NA
CASSLGVRGYEQYF
>TRBV6-2/TRBV6-3|TRBD1
CATKGQGIEQYF
>TRBV28|TRBD2
CASSLPPLLAASTDTQYF
>TRBV20-1|TRBD1
CSARPGTGGPYGYTF
>TRBV6-6|NA
CASSGDAYEQYF
>TRBV18|TRBD1
CASSPADRSYNSPLHF
>TRBV21-1|NA
CASSIRTGENQPQHF
>TRBV25-1|TRBD2
CATTGGRGYEQYF
>TRBV11-2|NA
CASSLEGLFEILFSRETQYF
>TRBV5-5|NA
CASSSFGSPYNEQFF